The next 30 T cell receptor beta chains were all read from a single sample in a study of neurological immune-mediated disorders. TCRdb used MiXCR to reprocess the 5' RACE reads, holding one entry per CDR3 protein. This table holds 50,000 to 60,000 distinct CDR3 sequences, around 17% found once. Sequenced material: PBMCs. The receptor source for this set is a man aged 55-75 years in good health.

CDR3 protein: CASSSDWDSQMRGETQYF. DNA of the CDR3: TGTGCCAGCAGTTCTGACTGGGACAGCCAAATGAGGGGAGAGACCCAGTACTTC. This chain connects TRBV12-3 or TRBV12-4 to TRBJ2-5; 7 nucleotides agree with TRBD1. The CDR3 is 18 residues long. V lost 4 bases to trimming and J lost 4 bases; unmatched junction nucleotides: 18.

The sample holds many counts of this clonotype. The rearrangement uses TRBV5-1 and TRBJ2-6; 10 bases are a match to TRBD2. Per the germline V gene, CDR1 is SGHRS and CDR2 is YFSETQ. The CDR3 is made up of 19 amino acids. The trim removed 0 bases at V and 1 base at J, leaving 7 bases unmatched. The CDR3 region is CASSLASSGSLSGANVLTF. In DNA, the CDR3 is TGCGCCAGCAGCTTGGCGTCTAGCGGGAGCCTTTCTGGGGCCAACGTCCTGACTTTC.

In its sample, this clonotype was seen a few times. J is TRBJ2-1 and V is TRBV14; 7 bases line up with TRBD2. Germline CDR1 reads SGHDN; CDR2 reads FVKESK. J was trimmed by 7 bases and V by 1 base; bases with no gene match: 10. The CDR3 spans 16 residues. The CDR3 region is CASSQGAGRVKNEQFF. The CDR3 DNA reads TGTGCCAGCAGCCAAGGGGCAGGGAGGGTTAAGAATGAGCAGTTCTTC.

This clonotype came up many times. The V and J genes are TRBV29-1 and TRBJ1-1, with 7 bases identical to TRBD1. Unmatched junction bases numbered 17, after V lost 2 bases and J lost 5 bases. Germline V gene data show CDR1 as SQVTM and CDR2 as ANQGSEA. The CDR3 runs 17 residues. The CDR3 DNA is TGCAGCGTTGAACCTCCTAGACAGGGTCCTACGGTTACTGAAGCTTTCTTT. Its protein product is CSVEPPRQGPTVTEAFF.

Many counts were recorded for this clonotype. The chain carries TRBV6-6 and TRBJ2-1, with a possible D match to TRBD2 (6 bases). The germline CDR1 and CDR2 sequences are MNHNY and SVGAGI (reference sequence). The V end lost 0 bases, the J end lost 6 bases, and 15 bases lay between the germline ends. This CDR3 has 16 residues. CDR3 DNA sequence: TGTGCCAGCAGTTACTCGATAACGGGAGACCCCAATGAGCAGTTCTTC. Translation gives CASSYSITGDPNEQFF.

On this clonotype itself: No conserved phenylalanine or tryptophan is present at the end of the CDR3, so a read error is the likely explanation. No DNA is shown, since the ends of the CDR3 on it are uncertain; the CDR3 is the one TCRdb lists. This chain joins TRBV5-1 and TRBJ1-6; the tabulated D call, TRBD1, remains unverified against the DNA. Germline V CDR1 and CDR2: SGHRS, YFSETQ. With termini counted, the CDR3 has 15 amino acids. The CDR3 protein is CASSLEGGYNSPPHL.

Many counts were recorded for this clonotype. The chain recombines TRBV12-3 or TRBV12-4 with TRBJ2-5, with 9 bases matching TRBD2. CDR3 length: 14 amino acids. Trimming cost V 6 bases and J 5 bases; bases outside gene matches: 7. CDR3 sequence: CASSPSGGRETQYF. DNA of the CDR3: TGTGCCAGCAGCCCCAGCGGGGGGCGGGAGACCCAGTACTTC.

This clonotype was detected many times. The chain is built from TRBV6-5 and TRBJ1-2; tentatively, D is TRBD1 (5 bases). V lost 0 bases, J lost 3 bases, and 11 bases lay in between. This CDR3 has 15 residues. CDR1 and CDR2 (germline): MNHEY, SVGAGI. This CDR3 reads CASSYSPPGDYGYTF. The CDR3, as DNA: TGTGCCAGCAGTTACTCCCCCCCGGGGGACTATGGCTACACCTTC.

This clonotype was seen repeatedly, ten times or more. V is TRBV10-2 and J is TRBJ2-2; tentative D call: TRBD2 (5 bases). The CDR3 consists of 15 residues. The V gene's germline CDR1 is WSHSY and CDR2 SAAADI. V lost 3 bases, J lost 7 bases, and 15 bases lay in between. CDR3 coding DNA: TGCGCCAGCAGTGATGGACTGGGAACAGACGGGGAGCTGTTTTTT. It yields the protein CASSDGLGTDGELFF.

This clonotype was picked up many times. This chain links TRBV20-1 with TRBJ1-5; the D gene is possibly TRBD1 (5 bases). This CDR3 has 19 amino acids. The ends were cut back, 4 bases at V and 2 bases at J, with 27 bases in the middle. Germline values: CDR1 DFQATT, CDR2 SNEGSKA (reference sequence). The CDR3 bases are TGCAGTGCTATACGTTTGGTCGGGACCCCAATCGGAGGCAATCAGCCCCAGCATTTT. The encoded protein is CSAIRLVGTPIGGNQPQHF.

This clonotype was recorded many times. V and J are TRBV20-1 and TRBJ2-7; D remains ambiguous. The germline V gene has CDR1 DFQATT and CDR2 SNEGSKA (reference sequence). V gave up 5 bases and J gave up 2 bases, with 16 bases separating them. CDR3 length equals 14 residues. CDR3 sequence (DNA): TGCAGTGCTCACCTACCCGTATGGCCCTACGAGCAGTACTTC. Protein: CSAHLPVWPYEQYF.

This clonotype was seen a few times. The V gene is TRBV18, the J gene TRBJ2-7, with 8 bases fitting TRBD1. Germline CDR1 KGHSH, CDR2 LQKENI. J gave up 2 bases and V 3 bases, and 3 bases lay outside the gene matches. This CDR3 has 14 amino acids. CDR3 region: CASSPTGATYEQYF. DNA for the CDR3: TGTGCCAGCTCACCGACAGGGGCGACCTACGAGCAGTACTTC. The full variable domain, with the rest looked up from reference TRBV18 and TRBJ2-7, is NAGVMQNPRHLVRRRGQEARLRCSPMKGHSHVYWYRQLPEEGLKFMVYLQKENIIDESGMPKERFSAEFPKEGPSILRIQQVVRGDSAAYFCASSPTGATYEQYFGPGTRLTVT.

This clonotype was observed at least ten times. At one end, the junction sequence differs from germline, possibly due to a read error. CDR3 sequence: CASSLDGRGGRIF. The CDR3 coding sequence is TGTGCCAGCAGCTTAGACGGGCGCGGGGGGAGGATCTTC. The rearrangement uses TRBV7-2 and TRBJ2-1; 8 nucleotides agree with TRBD2. This CDR3 is 13 amino acids long. Germline CDR1 is SGHTA and CDR2 is FQGNSA.

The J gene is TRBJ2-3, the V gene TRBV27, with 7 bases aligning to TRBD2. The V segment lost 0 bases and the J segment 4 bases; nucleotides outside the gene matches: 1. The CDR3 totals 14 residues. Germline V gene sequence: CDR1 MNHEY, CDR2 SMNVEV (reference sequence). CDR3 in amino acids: CASSLSAGADTQYF. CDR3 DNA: TGTGCCAGCAGTTTATCGGCGGGGGCAGATACGCAGTATTTT.

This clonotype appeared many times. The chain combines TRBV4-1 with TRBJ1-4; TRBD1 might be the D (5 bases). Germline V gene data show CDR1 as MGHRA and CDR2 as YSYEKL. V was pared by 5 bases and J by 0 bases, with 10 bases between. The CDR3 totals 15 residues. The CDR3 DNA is TGCGCCAGCAGCGGGGGGGGAGCAACTAATGAAAAACTGTTTTTT. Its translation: CASSGGGATNEKLFF.

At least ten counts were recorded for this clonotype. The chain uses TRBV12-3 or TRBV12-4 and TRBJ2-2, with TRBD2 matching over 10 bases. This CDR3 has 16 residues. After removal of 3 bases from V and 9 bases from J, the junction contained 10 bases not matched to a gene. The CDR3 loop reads CASSLVASGRGRELFF. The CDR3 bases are TGTGCCAGCAGTTTGGTCGCCAGCGGGAGGGGTAGGGAGCTGTTTTTT.

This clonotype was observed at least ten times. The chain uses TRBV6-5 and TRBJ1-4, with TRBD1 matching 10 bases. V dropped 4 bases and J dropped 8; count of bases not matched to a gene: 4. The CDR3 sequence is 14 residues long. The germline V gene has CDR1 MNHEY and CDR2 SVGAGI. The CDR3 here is CASSLTGGGEKLFF. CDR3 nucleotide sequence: TGTGCCAGCAGTTTGACAGGGGGCGGAGAAAAACTGTTTTTT.

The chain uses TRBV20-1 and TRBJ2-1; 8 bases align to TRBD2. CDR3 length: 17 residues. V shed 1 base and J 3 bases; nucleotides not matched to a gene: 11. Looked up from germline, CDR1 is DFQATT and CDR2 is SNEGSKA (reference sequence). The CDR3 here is CSARGARTSGYYNEQFF. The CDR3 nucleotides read TGCAGTGCTAGAGGTGCCCGAACTAGCGGTTACTACAATGAGCAGTTCTTC.

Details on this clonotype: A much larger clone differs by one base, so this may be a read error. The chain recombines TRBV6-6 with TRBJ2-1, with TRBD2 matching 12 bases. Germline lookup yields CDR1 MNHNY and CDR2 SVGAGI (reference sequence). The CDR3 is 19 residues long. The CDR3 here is CAISDTGLAGWGSYNEQFF. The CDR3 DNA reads TGTGCCATCAGTGACACCGGACTAGCGGGGTGGGGCTCCTACAATGAGCAGTTCTTC.

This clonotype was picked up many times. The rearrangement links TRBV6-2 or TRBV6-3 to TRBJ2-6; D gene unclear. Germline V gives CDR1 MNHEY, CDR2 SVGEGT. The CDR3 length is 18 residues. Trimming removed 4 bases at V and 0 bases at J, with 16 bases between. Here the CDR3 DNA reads TGTGCCAGCAGTTGGATAGACGGGCGGTTCTCTGGGGCCAACGTCCTGACTTTC. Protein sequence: CASSWIDGRFSGANVLTF.

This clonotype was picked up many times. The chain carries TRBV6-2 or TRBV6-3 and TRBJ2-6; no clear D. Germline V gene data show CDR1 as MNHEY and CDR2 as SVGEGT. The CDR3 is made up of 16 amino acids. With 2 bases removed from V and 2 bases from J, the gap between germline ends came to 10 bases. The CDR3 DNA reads TGTGCCAGCAGTTACGGTCTGGGCGCTGGGGCCAACGTCCTGACTTTC. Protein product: CASSYGLGAGANVLTF.

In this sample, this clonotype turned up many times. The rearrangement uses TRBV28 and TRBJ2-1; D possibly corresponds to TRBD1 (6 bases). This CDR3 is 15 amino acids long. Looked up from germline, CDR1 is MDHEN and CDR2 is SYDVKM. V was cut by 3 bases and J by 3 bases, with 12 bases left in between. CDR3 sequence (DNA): TGTGCCAGCAGTTTGAGGGGGATGGGCTACAATGAGCAGTTCTTC. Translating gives CASSLRGMGYNEQFF.

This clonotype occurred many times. The CDR3 protein is CASSPTISYTEAFF. The CDR3 bases are TGTGCCAGCAGCCCCACAATTTCGTACACTGAAGCTTTCTTT. The J gene is TRBJ1-1, the V gene TRBV14; D is undetermined. Germline assignment: CDR1 SGHDN and CDR2 FVKESK. The CDR3 runs 14 residues. The ends were cut back, 4 bases at V and 3 bases at J, with 12 bases in the middle.

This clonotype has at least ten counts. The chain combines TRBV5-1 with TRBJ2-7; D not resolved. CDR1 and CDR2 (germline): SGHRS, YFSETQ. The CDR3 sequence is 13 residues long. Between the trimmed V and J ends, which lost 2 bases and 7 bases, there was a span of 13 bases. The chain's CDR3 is CASSLAPIKEQYF. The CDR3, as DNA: TGCGCCAGCAGCTTAGCCCCCATCAAGGAGCAGTACTTC.

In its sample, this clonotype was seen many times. The CDR3 region has the DNA TGTGCCAGCAGGAGGGCTGGGGACGGGGAGCTGTTTTTT. Translating gives CASRRAGDGELFF. The chain is built from TRBV7-7 and TRBJ2-2, with D possibly being TRBD2 (5 bases). The CDR3 runs to 13 residues. V shed 6 bases and J shed 7 bases, with 12 bases lying between them. Germline CDR1 SSHAT, CDR2 FNYEAQ (reference sequence). Full variable domain (remainder filled in from reference TRBV7-7 and TRBJ2-2): GAGVSQSPRYKVTKRGQDVTLRCDPISSHATLYWYQQALGQGPEFLTYFNYEAQPDKSGLPSDRFSAERPEGSISTLTIQRTEQRDSAMYRCASRRAGDGELFFGEGSRLTVL.

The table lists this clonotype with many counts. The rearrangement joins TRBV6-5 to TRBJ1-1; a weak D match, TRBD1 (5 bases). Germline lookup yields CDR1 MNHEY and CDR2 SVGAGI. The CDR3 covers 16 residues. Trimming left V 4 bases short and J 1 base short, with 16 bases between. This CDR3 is CASSSPTAEANTEAFF. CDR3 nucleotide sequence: TGTGCCAGCAGTTCCCCGACAGCTGAGGCGAACACTGAAGCTTTCTTT.

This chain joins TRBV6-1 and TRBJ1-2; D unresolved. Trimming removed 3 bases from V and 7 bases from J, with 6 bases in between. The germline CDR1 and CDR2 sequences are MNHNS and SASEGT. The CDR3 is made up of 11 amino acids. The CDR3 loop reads CASSENIGYTF. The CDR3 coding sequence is TGTGCCAGCAGTGAGAATATTGGCTACACCTTC.

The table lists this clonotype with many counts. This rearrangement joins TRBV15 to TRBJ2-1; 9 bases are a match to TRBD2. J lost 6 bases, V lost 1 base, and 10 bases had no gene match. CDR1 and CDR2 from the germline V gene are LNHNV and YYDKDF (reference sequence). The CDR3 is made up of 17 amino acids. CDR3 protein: CATSRGLAGGPGNEQFF. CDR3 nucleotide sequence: TGTGCCACCAGCAGAGGTCTGGCGGGAGGGCCCGGCAATGAGCAGTTCTTC.

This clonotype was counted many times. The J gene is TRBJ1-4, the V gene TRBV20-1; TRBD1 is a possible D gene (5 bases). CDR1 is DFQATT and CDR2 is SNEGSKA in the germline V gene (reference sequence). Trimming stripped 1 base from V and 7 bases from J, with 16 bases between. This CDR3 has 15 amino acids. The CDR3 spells CSARGGWGVTEKLFF. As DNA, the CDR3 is TGCAGTGCTAGAGGGGGGTGGGGCGTTACTGAAAAACTGTTTTTT.

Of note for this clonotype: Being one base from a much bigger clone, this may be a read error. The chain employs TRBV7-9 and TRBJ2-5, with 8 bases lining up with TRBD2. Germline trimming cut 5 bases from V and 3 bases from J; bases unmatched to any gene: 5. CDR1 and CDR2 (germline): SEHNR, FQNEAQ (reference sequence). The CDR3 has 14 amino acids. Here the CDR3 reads CASSGRGGEETQYF. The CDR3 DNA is TGTGCCAGCAGCGGCCGGGGGGGAGAAGAGACCCAGTACTTC.